The clone carrying this T cell receptor (beta chain) came up once. Original methodology: Reference gene primer amplification yielded estimated nucleated cell counts. The table came from immunoSEQ multiplex PCR; TCRdb's copy has only in-frame clones and leaves some out. V, J and clone size derive from that table, while D and trimming were established from the DNA sequence. The sample records around 110,000 clones, around 83% being singletons. Between the trimmed V and J ends, which lost 5 bases and 4 bases, there was a span of 11 bases. The CDR3 covers 13 residues. Germline V gene data show CDR1 as KGHSH and CDR2 as LQKENI. The data originate from a study of blood T cell repertoires in COVID-19. Overall study context: There were acute and convalescent COVID-19 samples, and they came from the United States, Italy and Spain. PBMCs, B-cell-depleted T cells, or T cells were the source of the cDNA or gDNA that made up the material.

V is TRBV18 and J is TRBJ1-1; D gene uncertain. The sequence was obtained from a man between 70 and 80 years old with acute or convalescent COVID-19. Sequences were obtained from peripheral blood. CDR3 loop: CASSSLPSTEAFF. CDR3 in DNA: TGTGCCAGCTCATCCCTTCCGTCCACTGAAGCTTTCTTT.